A single T cell receptor (beta chain) is shown here with its context. Its antigen is unidentified. This sample was included in a study of a mutant IDH1 vaccine in newly diagnosed glioma. Overall study results and limits: The authors found pseudoprogression apparently unrelated to changes in top peripheral T cell clonotypes.

The trim removed 5 bases at V and 6 bases at J, leaving 3 bases unmatched. Germline V gene data show CDR1 as SEHNR and CDR2 as FQNEAQ (reference sequence). The length of the CDR3 is 14 residues. The table came from immunoSEQ multiplex PCR; TCRdb's copy has only in-frame clones and leaves some out. The data contain over 50,000 clones, about 87% of them singletons. Sample time point: week 5, during vaccination. All doses held 300 ug of mutant IDH1 20-mer peptide, with topical imiquimod. This TCR was recovered from a woman aged 40 to 50 with glioma. This specimen was PBMCs, taken from a glioma patient whose treatment included an IDH1 peptide vaccine. This chain links TRBV7-9 with TRBJ1-5, with 11 nucleotides matching TRBD1. The CDR3 here is CASSQGTGGQPQHF. The CDR3 DNA reads TGTGCCAGCAGCCAGGGGACAGGGGGTCAGCCCCAGCATTTT. Combining the CDR3 with reference TRBV7-9 and TRBJ1-5 gives the whole variable domain DTGVSQNPRHKITKRGQNVTFRCDPISEHNRLYWYRQTLGQGPEFLTYFQNEAQLEKSRLLSDRFSAERPKGSFSTLEIQRTEQGDSAMYLCASSQGTGGQPQHFGDGTRLSIL.